Below, 25 T cell receptor beta chains from the same sample are listed, as sequenced in a study of control samples from healthy donors and cancer patients. Using immunoSEQ multiplex PCR, the repertoire was profiled, and TCRdb retains in-frame clones only, with some absent. The data show around 130,000 clones, 75% to 95% seen once. The sample consisted of blood. The receptors shown here come from a man aged 18 to 35 in good health.

The chain uses TRBV3-1 (or the pseudogene TRBV3-2) and TRBJ1-6; weak D call: TRBD1 (5 bases). Trimming shortened V by 4 bases and J by 9 bases, and 25 bases separated the two germline ends. The CDR3 is 18 residues long. Germline V gene lookup returns CDR1 LGHDT and CDR2 YNNKEL (reference sequence). CDR3 protein: CASSPLRGAGTGGSPLHF. The CDR3 DNA sequence: TGTGCCAGCAGCCCCCTCCGTGGTGCAGGGACGGGCGGTTCACCCCTCCACTTT.

V usage is TRBV15 and J usage is TRBJ1-5, with 11 bases lining up with TRBD1. V shed 2 bases, J shed 5 bases, and the junction held 8 bases outside the gene matches. The germline V gene has CDR1 LNHNV and CDR2 YYDKDF (reference sequence). This CDR3 comprises 17 residues. CDR3 sequence: CATSRYGQGAEDQPQHF. CDR3 DNA: TGTGCCACCAGCAGATATGGACAGGGGGCGGAGGATCAGCCCCAGCATTTT.

This rearrangement joins TRBV4-3 to TRBJ2-1; D possibly corresponds to TRBD2 (6 bases). Germline values: CDR1 LGHNA, CDR2 YSLEER. V lost 2 bases to trimming and J lost 7 bases, with 15 bases between them. CDR3 size: 15 residues. CDR3 region: CASSQSLASLNEQFF. The DNA of the CDR3 is TGCGCCAGCAGCCAATCGCTAGCGTCGTTGAATGAGCAGTTCTTC.

The chain recombines TRBV14 with TRBJ1-2; D gene uncertain. CDR1 and CDR2 (germline): SGHDN, FVKESK. This CDR3 has 12 residues. V was trimmed by 0 bases and J by 7 bases, leaving 6 bases between them. The CDR3 sequence is CASSQDRIGYTF. CDR3 bases: TGTGCCAGCAGCCAAGATCGAATTGGCTACACCTTC. Variable domain in full (rest from reference TRBV14 and TRBJ1-2): EAGVTQFPSHSVIEKGQTVTLRCDPISGHDNLYWYRRVMGKEIKFLLHFVKESKQDESGMPNNRFLAERTGGTYSTLKVQPAELEDSGVYFCASSQDRIGYTFGSGTRLTVV.

This clone was seen only a few times. The J gene is TRBJ2-1, the V gene TRBV28; D may be TRBD2 (5 bases). Germline V gene sequence: CDR1 MDHEN, CDR2 SYDVKM. CDR3 length: 17 amino acids. V was clipped by 5 bases and J by 0 bases, with 17 bases between them. CDR3 nucleotide sequence: TGTGCCAGCAGTCTACCTGGACTCTCCAGCTCCTACAATGAGCAGTTCTTC. Amino acids: CASSLPGLSSSYNEQFF.

The J gene is TRBJ1-2, the V gene TRBV15; 7 nucleotides match TRBD1. With 9 bases clipped from V and 6 bases from J, the junction kept 13 bases outside the gene matches. Looked up from germline, CDR1 is LNHNV and CDR2 is YYDKDF (reference sequence). This CDR3 comprises 14 residues. The CDR3 coding sequence is TGTGCCACTAACGACGACAGGGAGATTAATGGCTACACCTTC. Protein: CATNDDREINGYTF.

This sequence joins TRBV6-6 and TRBJ1-1; D gene uncertain. Germline loops: CDR1 MNHNY, CDR2 SVGAGI (reference sequence). The CDR3 is 15 amino acids. V lost 2 bases to trimming and J lost 4 bases, with 14 bases between them. The CDR3: CASSYPRTGGTEAFF. CDR3 DNA: TGTGCCAGCAGTTACCCCAGGACGGGTGGCACTGAAGCTTTCTTT.

This chain uses TRBV6-5 with TRBJ2-5, with 9 bases that match TRBD1. Germline V gene lookup returns CDR1 MNHEY and CDR2 SVGAGI. V trimming: 6 bases; J trimming: 5 bases; junction bases outside the gene matches: 10. The CDR3 has 15 amino acids. DNA of the CDR3: TGTGCCAGCAGGGACCCCGACAGGGGGTGGGAGACCCAGTACTTC. Translating gives CASRDPDRGWETQYF.

This chain links TRBV7-2 with TRBJ1-2; 9 nucleotides line up with TRBD1. Germline lookup yields CDR1 SGHTA and CDR2 FQGNSA. Trimming cost V 5 bases and J 7 bases; bases outside gene matches: 8. The CDR3 extends over 14 amino acids. The CDR3 region has the DNA TGTGCCAGCAGCCGGGACAGGGCTGGTGGTGGCTACACCTTC. Protein: CASSRDRAGGGYTF.

The genes are TRBV9 and TRBJ2-7; D might be TRBD2 (6 bases). Trimming removed 3 bases at V and 6 bases at J, with 19 bases between. The germline V gene encodes CDR1 SGDLS and CDR2 YYNGEE. The CDR3 has 15 amino acids. CDR3 coding DNA: TGTGCCAGCAGCGCTACCGGGACTTACCAGGGCGAGCAGTACTTC. Protein product: CASSATGTYQGEQYF.

The chain has TRBV12-5 and TRBJ1-6; 9 bases fit TRBD1. From germline, CDR1 is LGHNT and CDR2 FRNRAP. The ends lost 3 bases at V and 14 bases at J; junction bases unmatched: 14. This CDR3 has 16 residues. CDR3 residues: CASGFYGQGFGSSLHF. Here the CDR3 DNA reads TGTGCTAGTGGTTTTTACGGACAGGGGTTCGGTTCGTCCCTCCACTTT.

This chain uses TRBV18 with TRBJ2-5; D is perhaps TRBD1 (6 bases). V dropped 3 bases and J dropped 9 bases, with 20 bases sitting between them. This CDR3 is 15 amino acids long. Germline V gives CDR1 KGHSH, CDR2 LQKENI. The CDR3 sequence is CASSPPDRAETPQYF. In DNA form, the CDR3 reads TGTGCCAGCTCACCCCCGGACAGAGCAGAGACGCCCCAGTACTTC.

The rearrangement uses TRBV5-6 and TRBJ2-1, with D possibly matching TRBD1 (5 bases). There are 13 residues in the CDR3. V was pared by 0 bases and J by 6 bases, with 7 bases between. Germline V gene sequence: CDR1 SGHDT, CDR2 YYEEEE. The CDR3 region has the DNA TGTGCCAGCAGCTTGGTAGGGGCCAATGAGCAGTTCTTC. Amino acid sequence: CASSLVGANEQFF.

This clone was recorded once. The chain has TRBV2 and TRBJ2-2, with unresolved D. Germline values: CDR1 SNHLY, CDR2 FYNNEI. The CDR3 consists of 13 residues. V shed 7 bases and J shed 4 bases, with 10 bases lying between them. This CDR3 reads CASIPQVTGELFF. The CDR3 DNA follows: TGTGCCAGCATTCCCCAGGTCACCGGGGAGCTGTTTTTT.

The rearrangement links TRBV2 to TRBJ1-1; 11 nucleotides match TRBD1. With 6 bases clipped from V and 6 bases from J, the junction kept 3 bases outside the gene matches. In germline, CDR1 is SNHLY, CDR2 FYNNEI. CDR3 length: 13 amino acids. CDR3 in amino acids: CASRGQGVSEAFF. The CDR3 coding sequence is TGTGCCAGCAGGGGACAGGGGGTATCTGAAGCTTTCTTT.

This clone was seen a few times. The rearrangement links TRBV5-1 to TRBJ1-2; TRBD1 might be the D (6 bases). V gave up 0 bases and J gave up 2 bases, with 8 bases separating them. Germline V gene data show CDR1 as SGHRS and CDR2 as YFSETQ. This CDR3 comprises 14 residues. The CDR3: CASSLVTGNYGYTF. The CDR3 coding sequence is TGCGCCAGCAGCTTGGTGACAGGAAACTATGGCTACACCTTC.

The DNA for the CDR3 is TGTGCCAGCAGTTTGGGCCAGTACGAGCAGTACGTC. Its protein product is CASSLGQYEQYV. The chain employs TRBV12-3 or TRBV12-4 and TRBJ2-7; D is uncertain. The V end lost 3 bases, the J end lost 4 bases, and 7 bases lay between the germline ends. This CDR3 is built from 12 residues.

This clone turned up a few times. V usage is TRBV4-3 and J usage is TRBJ2-1, with 8 positions matching TRBD2. V was pared by 1 base and J by 9 bases, with 14 bases of the junction left unmatched. This CDR3 has 17 residues. Germline lookup yields CDR1 LGHNA and CDR2 YSLEER. In DNA form, the CDR3 reads TGCGCCAGCAGCCAAGGGACCCGACTAGCGTCTTGGGGTGAGCAGTTCTTC. The encoded protein is CASSQGTRLASWGEQFF.

The genes are TRBV23-1 and TRBJ2-7; tentatively, D is TRBD2 (6 bases). TRBV23-1 is filed as an ORF, its function uncertain. This CDR3 spans 13 amino acids. V gave up 9 bases and J gave up 2 bases, with 14 bases separating them. CDR3 nucleotides: TGCGCCAGGGTTAAGGGAGGCCCCTACGAGCAGTACGTC. Its protein is CARVKGGPYEQYV.

The chain has TRBV6-5 and TRBJ1-5; D not certain. CDR1 MNHEY and CDR2 SVGAGI come from the germline V gene. Deletions cut 5 bases from V and 4 bases from J, with 15 bases between. The length of the CDR3 is 15 residues. The CDR3 DNA follows: TGTGCCAGCAGTAACCAGGACGGTCAGAATCAGCCCCAGCATTTT. Translating it yields CASSNQDGQNQPQHF.

This sequence joins TRBV11-2 and TRBJ2-5, with unresolved D. In germline, CDR1 is SGHAT, CDR2 FQNNGV. CDR3 length: 15 residues. Trimming left V 1 base short and J 5 bases short, with 14 bases between. As DNA, the CDR3 is TGTGCCAGCAGCTTAGGCGATACACAGAGGGAGACCCAGTACTTC. Translated, it gives CASSLGDTQRETQYF.

The V and J genes are TRBV24-1 and TRBJ1-2; D remains unclear. Trimming left V 1 base short and J 7 bases short, with 12 bases between. The CDR3 is made up of 14 amino acids. Per the germline V gene, CDR1 is KGHDR and CDR2 is SFDVKD. As DNA, the CDR3 is TGTGCCACCAGTGATTTAGGCGGCGTAGGTGGCTACACCTTC. Residues: CATSDLGGVGGYTF.

V is TRBV18 and J is TRBJ1-4; D gene unclear. Trimming cost V 4 bases and J 6 bases, with 18 bases left between them. This CDR3 has 16 residues. Germline lookup yields CDR1 KGHSH and CDR2 LQKENI. The CDR3 DNA sequence: TGTGCCAGCTCACGATCCACGCAAGAAGGTTATGAAAAACTGTTTTTT. This gives the protein CASSRSTQEGYEKLFF.

The chain employs TRBV9 and TRBJ1-6; D is unclear. V was shortened by 4 bases and J by 10 bases, with 9 bases between the two germline ends. Germline V gene lookup returns CDR1 SGDLS and CDR2 YYNGEE. The CDR3 spans 12 residues. CDR3 residues: CASSNPGSPLHF. CDR3 in DNA: TGTGCCAGCAGCAACCCGGGCTCACCCCTCCACTTT.

DNA for the CDR3: TGTGCCAGCAGTCCCGGACAGGGGATGGGAGAGACCCAGTACTTC. This sequence encodes CASSPGQGMGETQYF. The chain combines TRBV28 with TRBJ2-5; 9 nucleotides align to TRBD1. Germline V gives CDR1 MDHEN, CDR2 SYDVKM. CDR3 size: 15 residues. V shed 5 bases, J shed 4 bases, and the junction held 8 bases outside the gene matches. Drawing the rest from reference TRBV28 and TRBJ2-5, the complete variable domain is DVKVTQSSRYLVKRTGEKVFLECVQDMDHENMFWYRQDPGLGLRLIYFSYDVKMKEKGDIPEGYSVSREKKERFSLILESASTNQTSMYLCASSPGQGMGETQYFGPGTRLLVL.